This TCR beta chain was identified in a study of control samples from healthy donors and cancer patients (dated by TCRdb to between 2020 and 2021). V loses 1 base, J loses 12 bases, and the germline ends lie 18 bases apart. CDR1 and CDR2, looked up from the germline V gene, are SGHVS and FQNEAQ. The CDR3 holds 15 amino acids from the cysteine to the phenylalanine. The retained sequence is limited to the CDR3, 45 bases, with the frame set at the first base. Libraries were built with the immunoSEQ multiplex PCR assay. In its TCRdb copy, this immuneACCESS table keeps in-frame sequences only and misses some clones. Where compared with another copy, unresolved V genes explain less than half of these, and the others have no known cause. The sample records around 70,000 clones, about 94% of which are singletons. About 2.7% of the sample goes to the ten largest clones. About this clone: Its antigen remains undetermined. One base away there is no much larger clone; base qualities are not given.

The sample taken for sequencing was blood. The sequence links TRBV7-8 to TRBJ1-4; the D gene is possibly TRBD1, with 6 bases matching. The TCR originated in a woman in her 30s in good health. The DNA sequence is TGTGCCAGCAGCTTAGAATTGGGGGCCCTTCGACAACTGTTTTTT. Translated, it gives CASSLELGALRQLFF.